This T cell receptor beta chain comes out of a study of blood T cell repertoires in COVID-19 (TCRdb year 2020). About the full investigation: The collaborator samples originated in the United States, Italy and Spain and spanned the acute and convalescent phases of COVID-19. The material from the prospective study consisted of cDNA or gDNA derived from T cells, B-cell-depleted T cells, or PBMCs. The dataset comprised deeply sampled blood TCRbeta repertoires from subjects exposed to, actively infected with, or recovered from COVID-19. The repertoires were released in a freely available public database intended as a resource for research on the immune response to SARS-CoV-2. Samples came from the ongoing ImmuneRACE study (first 160 participants) plus 1,254 subjects from 6 global collaborators. Sample metadata almost always included a de-identified subject ID, COVID-19 status, age in years and sex. Where available, HLA class I and class II types were obtained from metadata supplied by the sample provider rather than from assay-based typing.

Measured from the cysteine to the phenylalanine, the CDR3 is 15 residues long. The sequence is cut down to CDR3 DNA, 45 bases in frame from base 1. CDR1 and CDR2, per the germline V gene, are SNHLY and FYNNEI. V loses 5 bases at its end and J loses 5 bases; junction bases beyond the gene matches: 5. TCRbeta CDR3 regions were amplified from genomic DNA using the immunoSEQ Assay, a bias-controlled multiplex PCR. Per the original workflow: The number of nucleated cells in each sample was estimated by amplification of reference gene primers within the assay. Sequence reads were collapsed and filtered to measure the absolute abundance of every unique TCRbeta CDR3 rearrangement. For each sample, productive Simpson clonality was calculated as the square root of Simpson's diversity index over productive rearrangements. In TCRdb, the immuneACCESS table is reduced to in-frame sequences with V and J assigned. These tables do not hold every clone; where another copy was compared, an unresolved V gene accounts for under half, and the others remain unexplained. For V, J and clone size, that table is used; D and trimming come from the DNA. Recorded for this sample are approximately 430,000 clones; 75% to 90% of them occurred a single time. The ten largest clones add up to about 1.5% of the sample.

About this clone itself: The target of this receptor is not known. No much larger clone exists at a distance of one base, and base qualities are not known.

Overall study results and their limits: The amount of clinical and demographic metadata varied by source and participant and was provided uncurated.

Collaborating institutions collected whole blood in K2EDTA tubes following their own protocols. For TCRbeta analysis, collaborator samples were shipped as frozen whole blood, as isolated PBMCs, or as DNA extracted from either sample type. The sample comprised peripheral blood. This TCR was sampled from a woman in her 30s with active or convalescent COVID-19. The chain joins TRBV2 to TRBJ1-6, with 8 bases aligning to TRBD1. The DNA reads as follows: TGTGCCAGCAGTTCAGGGGGCGCTAATAATTCACCCCTCCACTTT. The translation is CASSSGGANNSPLHF.